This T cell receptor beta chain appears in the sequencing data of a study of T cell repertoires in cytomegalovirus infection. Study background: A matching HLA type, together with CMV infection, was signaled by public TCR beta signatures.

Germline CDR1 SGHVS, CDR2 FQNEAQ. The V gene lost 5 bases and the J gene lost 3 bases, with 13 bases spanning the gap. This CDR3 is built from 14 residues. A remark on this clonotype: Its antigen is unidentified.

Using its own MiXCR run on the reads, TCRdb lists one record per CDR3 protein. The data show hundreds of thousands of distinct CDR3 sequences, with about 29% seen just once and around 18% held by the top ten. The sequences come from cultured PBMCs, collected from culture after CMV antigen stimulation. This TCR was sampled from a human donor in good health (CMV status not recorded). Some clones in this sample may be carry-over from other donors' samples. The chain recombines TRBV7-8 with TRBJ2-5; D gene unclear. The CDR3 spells CASSPMIGKETQYF. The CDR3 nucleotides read TGTGCCAGCAGCCCTATGATAGGAAAAGAGACCCAGTACTTC.